This T cell receptor beta chain was sequenced for a study of blood T cell repertoires in COVID-19. Study in general: Nucleic acid was either cDNA or gDNA, and it came from T cells, B-cell-depleted T cells, or PBMCs.

Germline V gene lookup returns CDR1 LGHNA and CDR2 YNFKEQ. Trimming pared 0 bases from V and 4 bases from J, leaving 6 bases between. The CDR3 is 13 amino acids. Original processing methods: Amplification of reference gene primers provided the estimated nucleated cell counts. TCRdb's copy holds only in-frame clones and misses some; the assay was immunoSEQ multiplex PCR. The V and J calls and clone size were taken over from that table, and D and trimming were inferred from the DNA. The repertoire holds about 240,000 clones, around 86% seen once, with roughly 2% in the top ten. The J gene is TRBJ1-2, the V gene TRBV4-2; D is ambiguous. The TCR sequence derives from a man younger than 40 who had recovered from COVID-19. The sequenced sample was peripheral blood. The CDR3 region is CASSQDPGYGYTF. The CDR3 DNA reads TGTGCCAGCAGCCAAGACCCCGGCTATGGCTACACCTTC.